The clone carrying this TCR beta chain was recorded only once. Its cognate antigen is unknown. These data are taken from a study of cytomegalovirus exposure and HLA in healthy donors. Study results and caveats: Cytomegalovirus status, reportedly, was diagnosed with high specificity and sensitivity by the classifier. Subsequent analysis found a tendency for first-cohort TCR clusters to co-occur within the 95 to 150 validation repertoires. There were under 200 TCR beta chains listed as cytomegalovirus-associated. For most TCR sequences rarity was the rule, although some public TCRs occurred in many donors.

The CDR3 has 13 residues. Germline-derived CDR1 and CDR2 are SGHRS and YFSETQ. V lost 4 bases to trimming and J lost 8 bases; unmatched junction nucleotides: 8. Sequenced by immunoSEQ multiplex PCR; TCRdb stores in-frame clones only, minus some. The sample yields 150,000 to 200,000 clones, 84% seen once. The specimen was PBMCs. This rearrangement joins TRBV5-1 to TRBJ1-2; 7 nucleotides align to TRBD1. This TCR derives from a man between 18 and 35 years old in good health and CMV-seropositive. The CDR3 is CASSVGTVGGYTF. CDR3 bases: TGCGCCAGCAGCGTTGGGACAGTAGGAGGCTACACCTTC.